The rows below give T cell receptor beta chains drawn from one sample of a study of PD-L1 blockade in urothelial cancer. TCRdb's table, derived via immunoSEQ multiplex PCR, lists solely in-frame clones and lacks some. The sample gives 65,000 to 85,000 clones, roughly 90% of which show up once; about 0.87% is in the top ten. Sequences were derived from PBMCs, sampled around atezolizumab (anti-PD-L1) treatment. These receptors originate from a woman of 80 years or more with urothelial cancer. CDR3s include the opening cysteine and the closing phenylalanine or tryptophan. Each record gives: J gene, D gene, V gene, clone size, CDR3 protein, CDR3 DNA. A D gene is named only where the DNA matches it firmly. The size entry is marked missing in some rows and otherwise reads once, few, many or a size class.

J gene: TRBJ2-1
D gene: -
V gene: TRBV27
clone size: once
CDR3 protein: CASSLRRVHEQFF
CDR3 DNA: TGTGCCAGCAGTTTAAGGCGGGTCCATGAGCAGTTCTTC

J gene: TRBJ2-2
D gene: TRBD2
V gene: TRBV10-1
clone size: few
CDR3 protein: CASSGPGLAGGTGELFF
CDR3 DNA: TGCGCCAGCAGTGGCCCTGGACTAGCGGGAGGCACCGGGGAGCTGTTTTTT

J gene: TRBJ2-1
D gene: TRBD2
V gene: TRBV10-1
clone size: -
CDR3 protein: CASSASGSNHEQFF
CDR3 DNA: TGCGCCAGCAGCGCTAGCGGGAGTAACCATGAGCAGTTCTTC

J gene: TRBJ2-7
D gene: TRBD2
V gene: TRBV7-6
clone size: -
CDR3 protein: CASSLLKVAALGLAGGEQYF
CDR3 DNA: TGTGCCAGCAGCTTACTAAAGGTGGCAGCCCTGGGACTAGCGGGAGGTGAGCAGTACTTC

J gene: TRBJ1-1
D gene: TRBD1
V gene: TRBV14
clone size: -
CDR3 protein: CASSQRTGTNTEAFF
CDR3 DNA: TGTGCCAGCAGCCAACGGACAGGGACGAACACTGAAGCTTTCTTT

J gene: TRBJ2-2
D gene: -
V gene: TRBV7-8
clone size: -
CDR3 protein: CASSLRNTGELFF
CDR3 DNA: TGTGCCAGCAGCTTACGTAACACCGGGGAGCTGTTTTTT

J gene: TRBJ2-3
D gene: TRBD1
V gene: TRBV30
clone size: once
CDR3 protein: CAWSATGGSTDTQYF
CDR3 DNA: TGTGCCTGGAGTGCGACAGGGGGCAGCACAGATACGCAGTATTTT

J gene: TRBJ2-3
D gene: -
V gene: TRBV11-2
clone size: -
CDR3 protein: CASSLERGGTDTQYF
CDR3 DNA: TGTGCCAGCAGCTTAGAACGGGGTGGCACAGATACGCAGTATTTT

J gene: TRBJ2-3
D gene: TRBD2
V gene: TRBV7-3
clone size: -
CDR3 protein: CASATSGISTDTQYF
CDR3 DNA: TGTGCCAGCGCGACTAGCGGGATTAGCACAGATACGCAGTATTTT

J gene: TRBJ1-2
D gene: TRBD1
V gene: TRBV11-2
clone size: few
CDR3 protein: CASSPRDRGGYGYTF
CDR3 DNA: TGTGCCAGCAGCCCCCGAGACAGGGGGGGATATGGCTACACCTTC

J gene: TRBJ2-1
D gene: TRBD2
V gene: TRBV5-1
clone size: -
CDR3 protein: CASSFLAGVNNEQFF
CDR3 DNA: TGCGCCAGCAGCTTCCTAGCGGGAGTGAACAATGAGCAGTTCTTC

J gene: TRBJ2-7
D gene: -
V gene: TRBV4-2
clone size: -
CDR3 protein: CASSQDRGDYEQYF
CDR3 DNA: TGTGCCAGCAGCCAAGACAGGGGCGACTACGAGCAGTACTTC

J gene: TRBJ1-4
D gene: -
V gene: TRBV5-1
clone size: -
CDR3 protein: CASSGAGAEKLFF
CDR3 DNA: TGCGCCAGCAGCGGGGCAGGGGCTGAAAAACTGTTTTTT

J gene: TRBJ1-5
D gene: -
V gene: TRBV11-2
clone size: -
CDR3 protein: CASSSGSEGQPQHF
CDR3 DNA: TGTGCCAGCAGCTCCGGGTCTGAGGGACAGCCCCAGCATTTT

J gene: TRBJ2-3
D gene: -
V gene: TRBV19
clone size: -
CDR3 protein: CASSRGGAYTDTQYF
CDR3 DNA: TGTGCCAGTAGTAGGGGGGGGGCTTACACAGATACGCAGTATTTT

J gene: TRBJ1-1
D gene: TRBD1
V gene: TRBV30
clone size: -
CDR3 protein: CAWRTGSNTEAFF
CDR3 DNA: TGTGCCTGGCGGACAGGGTCAAACACTGAAGCTTTCTTT

J gene: TRBJ2-3
D gene: TRBD2
V gene: TRBV27
clone size: -
CDR3 protein: CASRPGLAGMPADTQYF
CDR3 DNA: TGTGCCAGCAGACCGGGACTAGCGGGAATGCCGGCGGATACGCAGTATTTT

J gene: TRBJ2-1
D gene: TRBD1
V gene: TRBV28
clone size: -
CDR3 protein: CASSPAGTGSLNEQFF
CDR3 DNA: TGTGCCAGCAGTCCGGCCGGGACAGGGAGTCTCAATGAGCAGTTCTTC

J gene: TRBJ1-2
D gene: -
V gene: TRBV20-1
clone size: -
CDR3 protein: CSARAYGYTF
CDR3 DNA: TGCAGTGCTAGGGCCTATGGCTACACCTTC

J gene: TRBJ2-2
D gene: -
V gene: TRBV7-9
clone size: -
CDR3 protein: CASSLNAGPVSGELFF
CDR3 DNA: TGTGCCAGCAGCTTAAATGCGGGTCCCGTATCCGGGGAGCTGTTTTTT

J gene: TRBJ2-6
D gene: -
V gene: TRBV19
clone size: -
CDR3 protein: CASISRSGANVLTF
CDR3 DNA: TGTGCCAGTATTTCGCGCTCTGGGGCCAACGTCCTGACTTTC

J gene: TRBJ1-1
D gene: TRBD1
V gene: TRBV19
clone size: once
CDR3 protein: CASSSTGETEAFF
CDR3 DNA: TGTGCCAGTAGTTCGACAGGGGAAACTGAAGCTTTCTTT

J gene: TRBJ1-5
D gene: -
V gene: TRBV2
clone size: -
CDR3 protein: CASTAGVRQPQHF
CDR3 DNA: TGTGCCAGCACGGCAGGGGTGAGGCAGCCCCAGCATTTT

J gene: TRBJ1-2
D gene: TRBD1
V gene: TRBV7-9
clone size: -
CDR3 protein: CASSFDNPKQGAHGYTF
CDR3 DNA: TGTGCCAGCAGCTTCGATAACCCCAAACAGGGGGCCCATGGCTACACCTTC

J gene: TRBJ2-1
D gene: -
V gene: TRBV4-1
clone size: once
CDR3 protein: CASSQGIGSSYNEQFF
CDR3 DNA: TGCGCCAGCAGCCAAGGAATCGGTTCCTCCTACAATGAGCAGTTCTTC

J gene: TRBJ2-1
D gene: TRBD1
V gene: TRBV9
clone size: once
CDR3 protein: CASSPDRDYNEQFF
CDR3 DNA: TGTGCCAGCAGCCCCGACAGGGACTACAATGAGCAGTTCTTC

J gene: TRBJ1-1
D gene: TRBD1
V gene: TRBV6-5
clone size: -
CDR3 protein: CASSFLGQQGNTEAFF
CDR3 DNA: TGTGCCAGCAGTTTTCTGGGACAGCAGGGGAACACTGAAGCTTTCTTT

J gene: TRBJ2-1
D gene: -
V gene: TRBV9
clone size: -
CDR3 protein: CASTRGDNEQFF
CDR3 DNA: TGTGCCAGCACTAGAGGTGACAATGAGCAGTTCTTC

J gene: TRBJ1-2
D gene: -
V gene: TRBV5-4
clone size: -
CDR3 protein: CASSLARDGYTF
CDR3 DNA: TGTGCCAGCAGCTTGGCCAGGGATGGCTACACCTTC

J gene: TRBJ2-1
D gene: -
V gene: TRBV2
clone size: -
CDR3 protein: CASKLESSYNEQFF
CDR3 DNA: TGTGCCAGCAAGCTCGAAAGCTCCTACAATGAGCAGTTCTTC

J gene: TRBJ1-5
D gene: -
V gene: TRBV4-1
clone size: many
CDR3 protein: CASRFRYRTNQPQHF
CDR3 DNA: TGCGCCAGCAGATTCAGGTACAGAACTAATCAGCCCCAGCATTTT

J gene: TRBJ2-4
D gene: TRBD2
V gene: TRBV18
clone size: once
CDR3 protein: CASSSTSGSAKNIQYF
CDR3 DNA: TGTGCCAGCTCATCGACTAGCGGGAGTGCCAAAAACATTCAGTACTTC

J gene: TRBJ2-7
D gene: TRBD2
V gene: TRBV5-6
clone size: -
CDR3 protein: CASLRASGGLSREQYF
CDR3 DNA: TGTGCCAGTCTGAGGGCTAGCGGGGGCCTCTCTCGGGAGCAGTACTTC

J gene: TRBJ1-4
D gene: -
V gene: TRBV4-1
clone size: -
CDR3 protein: CASSQREADEKLFF
CDR3 DNA: TGCGCCAGCAGCCAACGAGAGGCAGATGAAAAACTGTTTTTT

J gene: TRBJ1-1
D gene: TRBD1
V gene: TRBV2
clone size: -
CDR3 protein: CASSDDRGSTEAFF
CDR3 DNA: TGTGCCAGCAGTGATGACAGGGGCTCCACTGAAGCTTTCTTT

J gene: TRBJ2-7
D gene: TRBD2
V gene: TRBV7-2
clone size: -
CDR3 protein: CASTLLAGGSTAYEQYF
CDR3 DNA: TGTGCCAGCACCTTACTAGCGGGAGGATCTACCGCCTACGAGCAGTACTTC

J gene: TRBJ1-5
D gene: -
V gene: TRBV2
clone size: -
CDR3 protein: CASTRDRNQPQHF
CDR3 DNA: TGTGCCAGCACCAGAGACAGGAATCAGCCCCAGCATTTT

J gene: TRBJ2-1
D gene: TRBD2
V gene: TRBV6-4
clone size: -
CDR3 protein: CASSRLAGNNEQFF
CDR3 DNA: TGTGCCAGCTCCAGACTAGCGGGTAACAATGAGCAGTTCTTC

J gene: TRBJ1-2
D gene: -
V gene: TRBV4-1
clone size: -
CDR3 protein: CASSPGEAGGGYGYTF
CDR3 DNA: TGCGCCAGCAGCCCAGGGGAGGCGGGGGGCGGTTATGGCTACACCTTC

J gene: TRBJ2-3
D gene: -
V gene: TRBV28
clone size: -
CDR3 protein: CASQEGQYNTDTQYF
CDR3 DNA: TGTGCCAGCCAGGAGGGGCAGTACAACACAGATACGCAGTATTTT

J gene: TRBJ2-7
D gene: TRBD2
V gene: TRBV28
clone size: -
CDR3 protein: CASRKLAGSSYEQYF
CDR3 DNA: TGTGCCAGCAGAAAACTAGCGGGCAGCTCCTACGAGCAGTACTTC

J gene: TRBJ2-1
D gene: TRBD2
V gene: TRBV19
clone size: -
CDR3 protein: CASSIPGTNNEQFF
CDR3 DNA: TGTGCCAGTAGTATCCCCGGGACTAACAATGAGCAGTTCTTC

J gene: TRBJ2-3
D gene: TRBD2
V gene: TRBV6-4
clone size: -
CDR3 protein: CASSDGGRYDTQYF
CDR3 DNA: TGTGCCAGCAGTGACGGCGGGAGGTATGATACGCAGTATTTT

J gene: TRBJ2-7
D gene: TRBD2
V gene: TRBV27
clone size: -
CDR3 protein: CASSTFSGTSIHEQYF
CDR3 DNA: TGTGCCAGCAGCACTTTTTCCGGGACTAGCATCCACGAGCAGTACTTC

J gene: TRBJ2-7
D gene: TRBD2
V gene: TRBV11-2
clone size: -
CDR3 protein: CASSPGGLAVTQYF
CDR3 DNA: TGTGCCAGCAGCCCCGGGGGACTAGCGGTAACCCAGTACTTC

J gene: TRBJ2-1
D gene: -
V gene: TRBV2
clone size: -
CDR3 protein: CASSNRDEQFF
CDR3 DNA: TGTGCCAGCAGTAATCGAGATGAGCAGTTCTTC